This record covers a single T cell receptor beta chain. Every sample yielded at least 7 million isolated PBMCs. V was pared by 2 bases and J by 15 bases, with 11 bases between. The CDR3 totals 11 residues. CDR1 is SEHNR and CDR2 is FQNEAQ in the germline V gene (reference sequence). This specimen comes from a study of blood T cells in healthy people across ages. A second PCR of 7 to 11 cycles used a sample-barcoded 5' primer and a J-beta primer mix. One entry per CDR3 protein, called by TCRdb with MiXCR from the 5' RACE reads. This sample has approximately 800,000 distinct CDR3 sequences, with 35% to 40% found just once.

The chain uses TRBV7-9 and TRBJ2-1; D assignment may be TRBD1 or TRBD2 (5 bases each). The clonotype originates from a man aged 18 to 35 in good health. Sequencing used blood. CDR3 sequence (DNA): TGTGCCAGCAGCTTAACGGGGCTTGGGTTCTTC. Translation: CASSLTGLGFF. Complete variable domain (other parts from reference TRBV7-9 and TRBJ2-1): DTGVSQNPRHKITKRGQNVTFRCDPISEHNRLYWYRQTLGQGPEFLTYFQNEAQLEKSRLLSDRFSAERPKGSFSTLEIQRTEQGDSAMYLCASSLTGLGFFGPGTRLTVL.